This TCR beta chain is from a study of T cell repertoires in cytomegalovirus infection. Study-level points and caveats: Predominance within the ex vivo response was attributable to HLA-C-restricted CMV-specific TCR beta clonotypes.

Comments on this clonotype: Its antigen is currently unknown.

Unmatched junction bases numbered 3, after V lost 5 bases and J lost 0 bases. CDR3 length: 16 residues. The V gene's germline CDR1 is SGHVS and CDR2 FQNEAQ. Using its own MiXCR run on the reads, TCRdb lists one record per CDR3 protein. The data contain around 750,000 distinct CDR3 sequences, 32% of them seen just once; the ten biggest clones take up around 11%. The chain combines TRBV7-8 with TRBJ1-4, with 10 bases identical to TRBD1. The source is a human donor in good health (CMV status not recorded). Some clones in this sample may be carry-over from other donors' samples. The source was cultured CD8+ T cells from PBMCs, collected from culture after CMV antigen stimulation. For the CDR3, the DNA is TGTGCCAGCAGCGTGGACAGGGGGGCAACTAATGAAAAACTGTTTTTT. It codes for CASSVDRGATNEKLFF.